The clone carrying this TCR beta chain was seen a single time. Its antigen is as yet unknown. This specimen belongs to a study of T cell responses to AZD1222 COVID-19 vaccine. General observations from the study: Across the whole spike, CD4 TCRs peaked at regions 160-218 and 743-854. Females outnumbered males among donors, who were mostly white British; clonal diversity was possibly underestimated. The peak T cell response came first, and repertoires were sampled only after it.

Repertoires were generated with immunoSEQ multiplex PCR, while TCRdb's copy carries only in-frame clones and drops some. The sample comprises roughly 100,000 clones, over 75% of which are singletons, and about an eighth rests with the top ten. V lost 1 base and J lost 7, with 11 bases in between. The CDR3 covers 13 residues. CDR1 is LGHNA, CDR2 YSLEER, per germline. The starting material was peripheral blood, obtained on day 0 of AZD1222 vaccination. The chain uses TRBV4-3 and TRBJ2-7; no reliable D call. The receptor was derived from an adult in good health. The CDR3 sequence: CASSQGPMREQYF. The DNA for the CDR3 is TGCGCCAGCAGCCAAGGACCGATGAGGGAGCAGTACTTC.